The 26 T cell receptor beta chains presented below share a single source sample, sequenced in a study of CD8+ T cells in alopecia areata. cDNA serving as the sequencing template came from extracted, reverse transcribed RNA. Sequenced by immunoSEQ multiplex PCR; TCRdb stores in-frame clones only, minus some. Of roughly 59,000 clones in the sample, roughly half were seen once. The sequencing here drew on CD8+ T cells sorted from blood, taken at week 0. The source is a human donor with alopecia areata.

The CDR3 reads CASSVSPTRASYNEQFF. The CDR3 DNA reads TGTGCCAGCAGCGTTTCACCGACCCGGGCCAGCTACAATGAGCAGTTCTTC. The chain recombines TRBV9 with TRBJ2-1; D is unresolved. Germline V gives CDR1 SGDLS, CDR2 YYNGEE. The CDR3 loop spans 17 amino acids. Trimming pared 2 bases from V and 3 bases from J, leaving 18 bases between.

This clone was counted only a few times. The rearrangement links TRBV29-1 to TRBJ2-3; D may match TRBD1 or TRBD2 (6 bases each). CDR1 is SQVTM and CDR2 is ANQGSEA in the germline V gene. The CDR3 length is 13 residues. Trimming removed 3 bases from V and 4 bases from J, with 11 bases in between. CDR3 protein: CSVEEGVPDTQYF. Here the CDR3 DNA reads TGCAGCGTTGAGGAGGGGGTCCCAGATACGCAGTATTTT.

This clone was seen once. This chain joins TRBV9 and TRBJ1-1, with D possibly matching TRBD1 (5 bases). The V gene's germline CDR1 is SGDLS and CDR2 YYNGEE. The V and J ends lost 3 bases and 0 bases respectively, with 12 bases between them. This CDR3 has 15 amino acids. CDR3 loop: CASSAKQALNTEAFF. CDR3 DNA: TGTGCCAGCAGCGCTAAACAGGCCTTGAACACTGAAGCTTTCTTT.

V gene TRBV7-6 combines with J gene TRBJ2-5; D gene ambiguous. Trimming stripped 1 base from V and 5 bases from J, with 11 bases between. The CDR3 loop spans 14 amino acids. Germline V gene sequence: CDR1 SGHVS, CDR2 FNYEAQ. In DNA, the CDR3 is TGTGCCAGCAGCTTAGGGCCATCCGGCGAGACCCAGTACTTC. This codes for CASSLGPSGETQYF.

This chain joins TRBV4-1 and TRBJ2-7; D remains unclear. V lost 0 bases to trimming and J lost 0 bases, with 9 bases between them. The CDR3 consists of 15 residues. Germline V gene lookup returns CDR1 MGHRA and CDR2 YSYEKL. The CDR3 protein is CASSQDTHDSYEQYF. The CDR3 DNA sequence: TGCGCCAGCAGCCAAGATACACACGACTCCTACGAGCAGTACTTC.

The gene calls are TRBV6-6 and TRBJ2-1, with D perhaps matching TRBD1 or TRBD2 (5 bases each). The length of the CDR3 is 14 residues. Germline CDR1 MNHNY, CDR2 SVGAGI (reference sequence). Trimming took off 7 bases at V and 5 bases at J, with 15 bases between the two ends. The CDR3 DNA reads TGTGCCAGCAACGTGCTCCGGGACGACAATGAGCAGTTCTTC. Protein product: CASNVLRDDNEQFF.

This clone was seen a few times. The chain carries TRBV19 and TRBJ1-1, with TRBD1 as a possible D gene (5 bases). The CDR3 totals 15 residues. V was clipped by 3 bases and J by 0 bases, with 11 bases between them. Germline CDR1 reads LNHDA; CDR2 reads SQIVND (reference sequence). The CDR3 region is CASSIFPGMNTEAFF. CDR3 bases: TGTGCCAGTAGTATTTTTCCAGGGATGAACACTGAAGCTTTCTTT.

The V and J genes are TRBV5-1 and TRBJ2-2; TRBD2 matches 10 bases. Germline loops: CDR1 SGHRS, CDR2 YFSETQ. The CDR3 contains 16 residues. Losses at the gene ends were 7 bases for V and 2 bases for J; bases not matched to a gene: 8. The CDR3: CASGSGTSDNTGELFF. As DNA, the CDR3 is TGCGCCAGCGGGAGTGGGACTAGCGACAACACCGGGGAGCTGTTTTTT.

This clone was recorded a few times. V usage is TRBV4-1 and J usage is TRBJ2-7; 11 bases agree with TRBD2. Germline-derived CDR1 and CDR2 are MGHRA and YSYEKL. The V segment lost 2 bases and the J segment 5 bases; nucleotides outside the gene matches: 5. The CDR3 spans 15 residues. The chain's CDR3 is CASSQTTSGGNEQYF. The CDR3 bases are TGCGCCAGCAGCCAAACTACTAGCGGGGGAAACGAGCAGTACTTC.

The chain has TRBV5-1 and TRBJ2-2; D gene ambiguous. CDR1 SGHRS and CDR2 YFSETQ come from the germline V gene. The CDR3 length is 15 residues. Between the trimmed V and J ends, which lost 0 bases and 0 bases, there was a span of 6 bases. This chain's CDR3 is CASSLARANTGELFF. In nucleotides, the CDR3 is TGCGCCAGCAGCTTGGCACGAGCGAACACCGGGGAGCTGTTTTTT.

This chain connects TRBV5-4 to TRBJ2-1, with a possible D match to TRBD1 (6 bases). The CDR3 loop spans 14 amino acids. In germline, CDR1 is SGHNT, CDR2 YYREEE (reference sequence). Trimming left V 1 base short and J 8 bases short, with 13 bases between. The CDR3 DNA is TGTGCCAGCAGCTTGCCAGGGGTGTGGGATGAGCAGTTCTTC. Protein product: CASSLPGVWDEQFF. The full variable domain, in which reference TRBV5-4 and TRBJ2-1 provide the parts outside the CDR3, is ETGVTQSPTHLIKTRGQQVTLRCSSQSGHNTVSWYQQALGQGPQFIFQYYREEENGRGNFPPRFSGLQFPNYSSELNVNALELDDSALYLCASSLPGVWDEQFFGPGTRLTVL.

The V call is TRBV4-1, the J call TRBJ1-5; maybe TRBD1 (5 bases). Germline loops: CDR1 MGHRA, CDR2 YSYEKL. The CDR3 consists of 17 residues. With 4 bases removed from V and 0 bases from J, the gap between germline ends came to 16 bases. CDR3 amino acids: CASSLMGGVYSNQPQHF. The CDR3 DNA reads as TGCGCCAGCAGCCTGATGGGGGGAGTCTATAGCAATCAGCCCCAGCATTTT.

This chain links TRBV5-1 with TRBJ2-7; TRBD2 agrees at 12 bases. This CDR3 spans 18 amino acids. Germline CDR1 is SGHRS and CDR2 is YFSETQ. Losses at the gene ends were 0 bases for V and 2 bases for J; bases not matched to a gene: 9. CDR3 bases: TGCGCCAGCAGCTTGGGGACTAGCGGGGCGGTTTCGACCTACGAGCAGTACTTC. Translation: CASSLGTSGAVSTYEQYF.

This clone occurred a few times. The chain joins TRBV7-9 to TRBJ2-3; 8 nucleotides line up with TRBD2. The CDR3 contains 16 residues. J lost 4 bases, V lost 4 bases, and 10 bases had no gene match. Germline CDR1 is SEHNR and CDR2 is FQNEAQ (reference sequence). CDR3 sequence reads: CASSWRGAGEPDTQYF. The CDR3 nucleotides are TGTGCCAGCAGCTGGAGGGGAGCGGGAGAGCCAGATACGCAGTATTTT.

This CDR3 is CASSTRDRGRTYEQFF. CDR3 in DNA: TGTGCCAGCAGCACAAGGGACAGGGGGCGTACATATGAGCAGTTCTTC. This chain uses TRBV7-2 with TRBJ2-1; 12 positions agree with TRBD1. Per the germline V gene, CDR1 is SGHTA and CDR2 is FQGNSA. The CDR3 runs to 16 residues. With V trimmed by 5 bases and J by 8 bases, 10 bases remained unmatched.

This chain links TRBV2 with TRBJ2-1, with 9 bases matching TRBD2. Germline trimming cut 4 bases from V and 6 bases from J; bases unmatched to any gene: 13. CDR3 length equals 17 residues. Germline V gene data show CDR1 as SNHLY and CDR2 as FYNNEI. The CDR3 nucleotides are TGTGCCAGCAGTGTCTCCGGAACAGGACTAGCGAGCAATGAGCAGTTCTTC. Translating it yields CASSVSGTGLASNEQFF. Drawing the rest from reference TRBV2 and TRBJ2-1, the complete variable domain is EPEVTQTPSHQVTQMGQEVILRCVPISNHLYFYWYRQILGQKVEFLVSFYNNEISEKSEIFDDQFSVERPDGSNFTLKIRSTKLEDSAMYFCASSVSGTGLASNEQFFGPGTRLTVL.

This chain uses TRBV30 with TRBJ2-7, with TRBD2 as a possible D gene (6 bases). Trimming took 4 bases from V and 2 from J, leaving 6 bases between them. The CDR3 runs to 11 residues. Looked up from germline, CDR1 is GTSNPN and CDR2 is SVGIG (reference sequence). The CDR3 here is CAWTGAYEQYF. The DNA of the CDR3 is TGTGCCTGGACGGGAGCCTACGAGCAGTACTTC.

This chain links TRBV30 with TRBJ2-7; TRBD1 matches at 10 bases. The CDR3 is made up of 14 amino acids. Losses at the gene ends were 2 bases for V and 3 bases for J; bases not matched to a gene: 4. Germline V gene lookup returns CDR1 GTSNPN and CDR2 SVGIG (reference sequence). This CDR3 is CAWSTGTGVYEQYF. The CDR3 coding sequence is TGTGCCTGGAGTACCGGGACAGGGGTCTACGAGCAGTACTTC.

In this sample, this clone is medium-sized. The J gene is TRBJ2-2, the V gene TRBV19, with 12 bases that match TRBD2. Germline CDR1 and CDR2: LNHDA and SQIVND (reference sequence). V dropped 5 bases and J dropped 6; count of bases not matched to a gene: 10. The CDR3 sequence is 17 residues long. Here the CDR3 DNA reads TGTGCCAGTAGTTCAAGACTAGCGGGAGAAGTTGCCGGGGAGCTGTTTTTT. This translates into CASSSRLAGEVAGELFF.

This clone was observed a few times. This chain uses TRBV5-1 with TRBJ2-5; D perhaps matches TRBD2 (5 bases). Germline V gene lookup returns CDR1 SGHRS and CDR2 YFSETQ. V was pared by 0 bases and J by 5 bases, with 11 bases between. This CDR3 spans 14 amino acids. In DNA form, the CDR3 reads TGCGCCAGCAGCTTGGAGGGAGTACGTGAGACCCAGTACTTC. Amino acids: CASSLEGVRETQYF. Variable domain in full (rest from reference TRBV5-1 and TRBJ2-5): KAGVTQTPRYLIKTRGQQVTLSCSPISGHRSVSWYQQTPGQGLQFLFEYFSETQRNKGNFPGRFSGRQFSNSRSEMNVSTLELGDSALYLCASSLEGVRETQYFGPGTRLLVL.

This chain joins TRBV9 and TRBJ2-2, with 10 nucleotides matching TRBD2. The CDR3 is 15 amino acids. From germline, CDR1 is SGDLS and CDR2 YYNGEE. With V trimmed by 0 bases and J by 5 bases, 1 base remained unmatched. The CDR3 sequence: CASSVELAGTGELFF. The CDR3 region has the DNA TGTGCCAGCAGCGTAGAACTAGCGGGAACCGGGGAGCTGTTTTTT.

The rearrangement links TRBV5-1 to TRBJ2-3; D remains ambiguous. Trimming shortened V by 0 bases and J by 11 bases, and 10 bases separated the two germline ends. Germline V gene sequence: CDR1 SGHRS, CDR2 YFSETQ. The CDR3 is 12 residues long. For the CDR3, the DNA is TGCGCCAGCAGCTTGGGGCCCGACGAGCAGTATTTT. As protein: CASSLGPDEQYF. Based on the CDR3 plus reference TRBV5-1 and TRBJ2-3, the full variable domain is KAGVTQTPRYLIKTRGQQVTLSCSPISGHRSVSWYQQTPGQGLQFLFEYFSETQRNKGNFPGRFSGRQFSNSRSEMNVSTLELGDSALYLCASSLGPDEQYFGPGTRLTVL.

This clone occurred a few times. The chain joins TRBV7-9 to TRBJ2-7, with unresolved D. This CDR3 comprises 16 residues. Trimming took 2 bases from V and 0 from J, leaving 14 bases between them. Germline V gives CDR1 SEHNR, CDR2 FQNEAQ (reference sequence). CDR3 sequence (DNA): TGTGCCAGCAGCTTACTCCTGGGCGGCCCCTCCTACGAGCAGTACTTC. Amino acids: CASSLLLGGPSYEQYF.

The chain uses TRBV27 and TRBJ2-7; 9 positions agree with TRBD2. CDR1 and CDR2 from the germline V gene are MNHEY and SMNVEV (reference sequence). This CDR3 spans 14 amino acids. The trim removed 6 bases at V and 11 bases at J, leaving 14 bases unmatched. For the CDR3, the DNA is TGTGCCAGCAGCGGCGGGGGGGGATTCCAGAGGGAGTACTTC. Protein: CASSGGGGFQREYF.

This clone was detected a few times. In DNA, the CDR3 is TGTGCCAGCAGGCCGGGACAGGGAGAGTACGAGCAGTACTTC. This sequence encodes CASRPGQGEYEQYF. This chain joins TRBV2 and TRBJ2-7; 9 bases match TRBD1. The junction had 7 bases not matched to a gene; V was cut back by 6 bases and J by 4 bases. The CDR3 sequence is 14 residues long. CDR1 and CDR2 (germline): SNHLY, FYNNEI.

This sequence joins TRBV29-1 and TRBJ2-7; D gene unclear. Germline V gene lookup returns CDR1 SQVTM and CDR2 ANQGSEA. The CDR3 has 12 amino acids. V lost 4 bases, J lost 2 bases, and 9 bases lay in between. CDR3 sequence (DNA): TGCAGCGTTGTTTTCTACCCCTACGAGCAGTACTTC. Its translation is CSVVFYPYEQYF.